The present T cell receptor (beta chain) was sequenced within a study of PD-L1 blockade in urothelial cancer (TCRdb year 2017). Regarding the study in general: All patients started therapy in the mid-2010s and received atezolizumab 1,200 mg intravenously every 3 weeks. About 85% of the roughly 29 patients were males with bladder-origin urothelial cancer, and about 60% of the 29 reported a prior smoking history. An ECOG performance status of 0 or 1 was recorded for the patients, and 0 to 3 prior chemotherapy regimens had been received by the patients. Blood samples were analyzed at 3 weeks after treatment start (second dose) and at 6 weeks after treatment start. Blood samples gave a median of 141,255 T cells and some 83,000 unique TCRs, with a median clonality of 0.080. The study, an exploratory multi-omic analysis, examined somatic, immune and clinical correlates of response to PD-L1 blockade with atezolizumab in urothelial cancer. TCR sequencing covered pretreatment tumor samples and matched, serially collected peripheral blood taken before and after atezolizumab treatment. Durable clinical benefit meant progression-free survival longer than 6 months, and TCR features were also tested against progression-free and overall survival. In the same patients, pretreatment tumors underwent whole exome sequencing and RNA sequencing in addition to TCR sequencing. Under ten patients reached durable clinical benefit, while some 20 patients did not. Some 30 patients had pretreatment blood TCR-seq, 24 had at least one posttreatment blood collection, and 24 had tumor TCR-seq. What the research found in general, with its limitations: At 3 weeks after the start of treatment, tumor-associated TCR clones in peripheral blood had expanded more in patients with durable benefit (n of about 20, p = 0.022). A pretreatment peripheral blood TCR clonality below the median was linked to improved progression-free and overall survival. Because of the small sample size (n ≈ 31) and the many exploratory analyses performed, the results are intended to be regarded as hypothesis-generating.

A few counts support this clone. Its target antigen remains unknown. Per-base quality was not reported, and no clone a single base away is much larger than it. The cohort included 29 patients with locally advanced or metastatic urothelial carcinoma who were treated at Memorial Sloan Kettering on a trial protocol. Peripheral blood mononuclear cells were collected pretreatment and during treatment, with between 1 and 8 total time points obtained per patient. The Qiagen DNeasy Blood extraction kit was used to purify genomic DNA from total PBMCs and tumor samples. PBMCs were collected pretreatment and during treatment, and were isolated and stored as previously described. To estimate absolute template abundance from read counts, synthetic TCR analog templates were spiked into each PCR. The immunoSEQ assay used bias-controlled V and J gene primers to amplify TCRbeta CDR3 regions from genomic DNA. Sequencing of rearranged TCRbeta segments was done at approximately 20X coverage. The published analysis was carried out like this. Clustering was used to correct sequencing errors, and CDR3s were annotated against IMGT so that V, D and J genes could be assigned. Downstream analyses used only productive TCRbeta rearrangements and left out out-of-frame or stop-codon sequences. Clonality was calculated as one minus the Shannon entropy normalized by the log of the number of unique productive sequences. Clones differing between time points or between blood and tumor were identified by Fisher's exact test with Benjamini-Hochberg correction at adjusted p below 0.01. The immuneACCESS repertoire file appears here via TCRdb, limited to in-frame rearrangements. These files lack a portion of the clones; in checked studies, under half of the deficit traces to unresolved V genes, and the cause of the others is not known. That table gives V, J and clone size, and the DNA gave D and trimming. The sample table contains 60,000 to 85,000 clones; only one count was recorded for roughly 87% of them. Around 5% of the sample rests with the top ten.

From its cysteine to its phenylalanine, the CDR3 spans 18 amino acids. Just the 54-base CDR3 DNA is kept, in frame starting at base 1. Germline trimming amounts to 3 bases on V and 3 bases on J, with 14 as the count of junction bases outside the gene matches. The germline V gene (reference sequence) provides CDR1 LNHDA and CDR2 SQIVND. The sample was PBMCs, taken around atezolizumab (anti-PD-L1) treatment. Here the chain combines TRBV19 and TRBJ1-5, with 7 bases aligning to TRBD1. The sequence was collected from a woman aged 70-85 years with urothelial cancer. The CDR3 reads CASSISRQGLGLNQPQHF. In nucleotides, the sequence is TGTGCCAGTAGTATCTCACGACAGGGCCTAGGACTCAATCAGCCCCAGCATTTT.